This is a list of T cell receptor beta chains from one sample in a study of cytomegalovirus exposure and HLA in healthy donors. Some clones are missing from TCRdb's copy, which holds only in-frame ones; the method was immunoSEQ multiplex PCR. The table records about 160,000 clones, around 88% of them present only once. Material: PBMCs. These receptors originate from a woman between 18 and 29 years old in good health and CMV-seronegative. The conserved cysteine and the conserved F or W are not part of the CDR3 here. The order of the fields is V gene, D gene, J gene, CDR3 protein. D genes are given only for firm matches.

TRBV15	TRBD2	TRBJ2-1	ATLRTSGAIEQF
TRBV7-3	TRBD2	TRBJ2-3	ASSLAGVNMNTQY
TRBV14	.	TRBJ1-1	ASSQDFNWRTEREAF
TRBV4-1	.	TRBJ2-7	ASSQPFYPQGRPYEQY
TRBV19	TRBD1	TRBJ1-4	ASSIRQGSNEKLF
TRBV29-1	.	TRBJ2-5	STGARQALVQY
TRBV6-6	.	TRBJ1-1	ASSPGAGEAF
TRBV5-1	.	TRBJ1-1	ASSSRNTEAF
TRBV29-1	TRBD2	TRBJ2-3	SAGLAGGYGTDTQY
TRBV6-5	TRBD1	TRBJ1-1	ASSEGQGNTEAF
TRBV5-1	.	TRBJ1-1	ASSLLTGMNTEAF
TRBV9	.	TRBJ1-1	ASSLSKRGDTEAF
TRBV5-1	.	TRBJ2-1	ASSLDGPFNEQF
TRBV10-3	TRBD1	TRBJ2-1	AISDEGALSYNEQF
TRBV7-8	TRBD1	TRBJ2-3	ASSLVAGQAGDTQY
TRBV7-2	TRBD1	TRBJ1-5	ASSLVGTDSNQPQH
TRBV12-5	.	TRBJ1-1	ASGFGSTEAF
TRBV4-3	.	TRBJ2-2	ASSQESGGELF
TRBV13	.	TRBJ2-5	ASSLDGETQY
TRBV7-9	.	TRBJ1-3	ASSPGVPGNTIY
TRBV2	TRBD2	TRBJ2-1	ASSAGTSVEQF
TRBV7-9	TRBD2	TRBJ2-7	ASSLLSGSTYEQY
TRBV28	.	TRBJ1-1	ASSFLGRLEAF
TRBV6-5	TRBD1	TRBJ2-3	ASSSGQGELTDTQY
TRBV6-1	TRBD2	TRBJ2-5	ASSVGRGETQY
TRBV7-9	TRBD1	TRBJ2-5	ASSGPGQGEETQY
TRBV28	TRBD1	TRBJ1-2	ASSPLTGLYGYT
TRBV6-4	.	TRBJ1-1	ASSLEGGTEAF
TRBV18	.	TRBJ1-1	ASSPLESAGRTEAF
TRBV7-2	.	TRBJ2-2	ASSLNSPGELF
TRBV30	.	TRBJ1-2	AWSGGYNYGYT
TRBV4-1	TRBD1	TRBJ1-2	ASSQNRDRGYGYT
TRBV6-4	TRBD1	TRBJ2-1	ASSDGTANEQF
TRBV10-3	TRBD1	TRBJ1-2	AIKAGGYEFDGYT
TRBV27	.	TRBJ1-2	ASSTQALWSGGYT
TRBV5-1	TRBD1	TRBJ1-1	ASSLADRQGKKAF
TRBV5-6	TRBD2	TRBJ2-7	ATHGGRESSYEQY
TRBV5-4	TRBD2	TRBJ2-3	ASSQRTSGSRTDTQY
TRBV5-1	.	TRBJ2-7	ASSFEGAYEQY
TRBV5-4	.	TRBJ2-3	ASSLDLGTDTQY
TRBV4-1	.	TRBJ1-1	ASRYQGRRDTEAF
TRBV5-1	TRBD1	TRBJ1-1	ASSPRQGLNTEAF
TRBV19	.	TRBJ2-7	ASSAMAGILYEQY
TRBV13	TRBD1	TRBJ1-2	ASSSGTGSYGYT
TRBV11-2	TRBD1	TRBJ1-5	ASSPGTGHSNQPQH
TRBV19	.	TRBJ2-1	ASSYYSWTNNEQF
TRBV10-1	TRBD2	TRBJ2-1	ASSESRASGGDNEQF
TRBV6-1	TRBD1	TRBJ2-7	ASSPGQGTYEQY
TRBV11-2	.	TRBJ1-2	ASSRTGYGYT
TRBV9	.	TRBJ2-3	ASSVGVLAGDTQY
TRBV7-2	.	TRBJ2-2	ASRSDRRGTGELF
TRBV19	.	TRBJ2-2	ASSRGDFSGELF
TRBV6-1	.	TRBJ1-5	ASSINNQPQH
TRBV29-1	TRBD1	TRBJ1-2	SVDPPGQGAGGYT
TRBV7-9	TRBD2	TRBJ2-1	ASSPTRAGITYNEQF
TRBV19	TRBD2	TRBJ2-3	ASLSGRAEGDTQY
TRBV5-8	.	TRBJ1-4	ASITRGLNEKLF
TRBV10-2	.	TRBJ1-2	ASVGQLLSNYGYT
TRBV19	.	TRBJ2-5	ASSSWTGGVQETQY